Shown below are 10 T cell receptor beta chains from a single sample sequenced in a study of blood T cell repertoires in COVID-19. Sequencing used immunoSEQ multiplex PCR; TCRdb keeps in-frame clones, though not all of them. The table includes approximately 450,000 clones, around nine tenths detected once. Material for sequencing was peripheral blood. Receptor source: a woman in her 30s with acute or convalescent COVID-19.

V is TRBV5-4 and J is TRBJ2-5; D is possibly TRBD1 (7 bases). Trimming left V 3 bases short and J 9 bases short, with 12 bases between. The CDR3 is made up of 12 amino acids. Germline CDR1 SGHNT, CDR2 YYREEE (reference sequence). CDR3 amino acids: CASSSQGEAQYF. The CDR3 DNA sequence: TGTGCCAGCAGCTCTCAGGGGGAGGCCCAGTACTTC. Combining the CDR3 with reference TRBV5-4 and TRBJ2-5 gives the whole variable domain ETGVTQSPTHLIKTRGQQVTLRCSSQSGHNTVSWYQQALGQGPQFIFQYYREEENGRGNFPPRFSGLQFPNYSSELNVNALELDDSALYLCASSSQGEAQYFGPGTRLLVL.

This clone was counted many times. CDR3 nucleotide sequence: TGCAGTGCTAGTCGCTCCCAGCGGGGGGACCTCTACGAGCAGTACTTC. It specifies CSASRSQRGDLYEQYF. V gene TRBV20-1 combines with J gene TRBJ2-7; 9 bases are a match to TRBD2. Germline loops: CDR1 DFQATT, CDR2 SNEGSKA (reference sequence). V gave up 3 bases and J gave up 3 bases; unmatched junction bases: 12. The CDR3 spans 16 residues.

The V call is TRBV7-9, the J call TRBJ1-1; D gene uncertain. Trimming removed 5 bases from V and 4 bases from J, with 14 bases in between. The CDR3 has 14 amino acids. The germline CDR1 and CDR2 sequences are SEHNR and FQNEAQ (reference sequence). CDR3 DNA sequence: TGTGCCAGCAGCCCACGAACACAGTTCACTGAAGCTTTCTTT. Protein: CASSPRTQFTEAFF.

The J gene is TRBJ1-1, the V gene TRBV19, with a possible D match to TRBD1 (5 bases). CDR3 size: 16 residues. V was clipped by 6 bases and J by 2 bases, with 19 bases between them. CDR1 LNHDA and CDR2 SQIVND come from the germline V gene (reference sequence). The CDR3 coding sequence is TGTGCCAGTAGGCCAGGGACTTCAACCGCCAACACTGAAGCTTTCTTT. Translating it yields CASRPGTSTANTEAFF.

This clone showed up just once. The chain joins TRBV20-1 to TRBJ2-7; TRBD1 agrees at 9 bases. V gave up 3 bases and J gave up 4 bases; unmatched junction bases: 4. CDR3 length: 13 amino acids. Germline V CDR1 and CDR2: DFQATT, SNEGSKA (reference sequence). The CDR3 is CSASPGQGYEQYF. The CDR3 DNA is TGCAGTGCTAGTCCGGGACAGGGATACGAGCAGTACTTC.

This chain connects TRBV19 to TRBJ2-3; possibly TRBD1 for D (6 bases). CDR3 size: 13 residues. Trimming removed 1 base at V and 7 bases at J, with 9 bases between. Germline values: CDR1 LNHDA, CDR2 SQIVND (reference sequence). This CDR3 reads CASSIVGAHTQYF. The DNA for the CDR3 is TGTGCCAGTAGTATAGTGGGGGCCCATACGCAGTATTTT.

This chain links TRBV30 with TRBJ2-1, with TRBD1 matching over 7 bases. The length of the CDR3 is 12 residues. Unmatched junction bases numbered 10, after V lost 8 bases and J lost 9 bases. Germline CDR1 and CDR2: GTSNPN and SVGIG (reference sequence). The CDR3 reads CARTQGVGEQFF. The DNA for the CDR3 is TGTGCCCGAACGCAGGGGGTCGGTGAGCAGTTCTTC.

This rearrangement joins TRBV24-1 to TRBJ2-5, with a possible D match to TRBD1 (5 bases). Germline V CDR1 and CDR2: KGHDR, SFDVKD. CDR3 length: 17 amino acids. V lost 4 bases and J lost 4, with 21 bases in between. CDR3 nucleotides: TGTGCCACCAGTGACCGTGACAGTGAATGGTCTCTAGAGACCCAGTACTTC. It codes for CATSDRDSEWSLETQYF.

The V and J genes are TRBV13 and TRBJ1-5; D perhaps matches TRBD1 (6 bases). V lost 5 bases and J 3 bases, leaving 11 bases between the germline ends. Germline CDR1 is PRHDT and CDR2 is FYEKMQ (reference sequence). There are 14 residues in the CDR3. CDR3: CASSRTGNNQPQHF. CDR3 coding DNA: TGTGCCAGCAGCCGCACAGGGAACAATCAGCCCCAGCATTTT.

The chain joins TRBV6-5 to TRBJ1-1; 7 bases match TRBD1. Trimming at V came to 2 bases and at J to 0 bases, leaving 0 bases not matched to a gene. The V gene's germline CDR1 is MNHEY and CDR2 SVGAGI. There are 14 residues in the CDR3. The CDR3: CASSYRGLNTEAFF. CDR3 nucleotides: TGTGCCAGCAGTTACAGGGGGCTGAACACTGAAGCTTTCTTT.